A few counts support the clone carrying this TCR beta chain. Antigen: not known. This specimen belongs to a study of OX40 agonist ivuxolimab in advanced cancers. Germline CDR1 reads SGHTA; CDR2 reads FQGNSA. V was clipped by 8 bases and J by 4 bases; unmatched bases: 14. The CDR3 sequence is 16 residues long. Method: immunoSEQ multiplex PCR; TCRdb's copy keeps in-frame clones and lacks some. Seen here are about 34,000 clones, roughly 85% observed once, and the top ten hold about 2.5%. Study-level findings and limits: Clonal expansion from baseline to week 6 occurred in both CD4+ and CD8+ T cells.

The genes are TRBV7-2 and TRBJ2-1; 7 bases are a match to TRBD2. The clonotype was recovered from an adult with an advanced solid tumor such as melanoma, head and neck, liver or kidney cancer. The material was CD4+ or CD8+ T cells sorted from blood, obtained in a trial of the OX40 agonist ivuxolimab. This CDR3 reads CASCTVGGSGYNEQFF. The CDR3 DNA is TGTGCCAGCTGCACGGTGGGGGGGAGCGGGTACAATGAGCAGTTCTTC.